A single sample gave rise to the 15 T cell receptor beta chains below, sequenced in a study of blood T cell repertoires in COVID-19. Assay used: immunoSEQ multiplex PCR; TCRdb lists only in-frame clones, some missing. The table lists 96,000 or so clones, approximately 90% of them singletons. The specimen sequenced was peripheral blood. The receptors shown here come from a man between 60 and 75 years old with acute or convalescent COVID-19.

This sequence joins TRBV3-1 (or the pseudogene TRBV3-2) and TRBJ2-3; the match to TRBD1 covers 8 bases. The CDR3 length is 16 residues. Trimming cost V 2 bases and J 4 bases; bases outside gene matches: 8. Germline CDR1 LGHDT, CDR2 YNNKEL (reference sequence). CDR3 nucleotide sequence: TGTGCCAGCAGCCAATTAAGCAGGGGGCACCCAGATACGCAGTATTTT. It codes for CASSQLSRGHPDTQYF.

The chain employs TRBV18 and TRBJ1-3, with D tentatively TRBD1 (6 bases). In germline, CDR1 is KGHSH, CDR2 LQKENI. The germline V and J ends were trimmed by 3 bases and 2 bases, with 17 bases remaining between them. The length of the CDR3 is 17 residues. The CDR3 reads CASSPDRGRGTGNTIYF. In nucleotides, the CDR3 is TGTGCCAGCTCACCCGACCGAGGCAGGGGAACTGGAAACACCATATATTTT.

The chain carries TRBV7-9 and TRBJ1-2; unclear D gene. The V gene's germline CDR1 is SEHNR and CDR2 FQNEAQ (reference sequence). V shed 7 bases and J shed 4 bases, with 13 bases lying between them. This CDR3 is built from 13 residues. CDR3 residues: CASTPLATYGYTF. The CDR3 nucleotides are TGTGCCAGCACCCCACTAGCGACCTATGGCTACACCTTC.

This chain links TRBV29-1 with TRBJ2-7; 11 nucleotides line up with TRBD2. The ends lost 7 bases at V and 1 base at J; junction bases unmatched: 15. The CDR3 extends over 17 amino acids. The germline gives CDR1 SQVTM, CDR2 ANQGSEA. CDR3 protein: CSARAVLAGVGSYEQYF. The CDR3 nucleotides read TGCAGCGCGAGGGCAGTACTAGCGGGAGTAGGTTCCTACGAGCAGTACTTC.

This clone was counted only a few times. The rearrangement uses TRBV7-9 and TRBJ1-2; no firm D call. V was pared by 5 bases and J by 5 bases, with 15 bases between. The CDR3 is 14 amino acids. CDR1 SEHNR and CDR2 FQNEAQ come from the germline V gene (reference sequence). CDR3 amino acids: CASSPSGPRYGYTF. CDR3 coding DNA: TGTGCCAGCAGCCCGTCGGGTCCCCGGTATGGCTACACCTTC.

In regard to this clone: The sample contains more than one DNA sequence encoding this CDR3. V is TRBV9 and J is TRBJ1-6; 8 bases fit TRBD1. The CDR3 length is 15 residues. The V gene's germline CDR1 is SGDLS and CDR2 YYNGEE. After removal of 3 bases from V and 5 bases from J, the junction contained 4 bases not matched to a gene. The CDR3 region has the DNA TGTGCCAGCAGCGCTCGACAGGGGAATAATTCACCCCTCCACTTT. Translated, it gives CASSARQGNNSPLHF.

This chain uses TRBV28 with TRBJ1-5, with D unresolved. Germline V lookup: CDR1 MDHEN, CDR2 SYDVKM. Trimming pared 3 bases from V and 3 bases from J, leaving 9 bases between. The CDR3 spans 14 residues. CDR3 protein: CASSLFRNNQPQHF. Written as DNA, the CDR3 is TGTGCCAGCAGTTTGTTCAGGAACAATCAGCCCCAGCATTTT.

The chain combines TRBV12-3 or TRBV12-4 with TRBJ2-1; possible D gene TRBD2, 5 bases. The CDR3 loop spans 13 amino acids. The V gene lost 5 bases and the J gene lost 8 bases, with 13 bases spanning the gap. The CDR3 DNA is TGTGCCAGCAGTCCACCCGGACTCGATGAGCAGTTCTTC. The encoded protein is CASSPPGLDEQFF.

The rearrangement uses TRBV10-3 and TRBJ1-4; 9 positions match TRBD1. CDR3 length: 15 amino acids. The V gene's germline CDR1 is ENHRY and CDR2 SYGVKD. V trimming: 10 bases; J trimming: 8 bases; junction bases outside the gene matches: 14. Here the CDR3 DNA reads TGTGCCACGACCAACCCGGGACAGGGAGGCGAAAAACTGTTTTTT. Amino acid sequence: CATTNPGQGGEKLFF.

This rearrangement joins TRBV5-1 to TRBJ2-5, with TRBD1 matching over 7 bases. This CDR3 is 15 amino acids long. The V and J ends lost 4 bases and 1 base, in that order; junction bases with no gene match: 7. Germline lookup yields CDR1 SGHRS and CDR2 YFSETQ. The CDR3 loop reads CASSPGQATQETQYF. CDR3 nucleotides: TGCGCCAGCAGCCCTGGACAGGCGACCCAAGAGACCCAGTACTTC. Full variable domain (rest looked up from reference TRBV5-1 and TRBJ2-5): KAGVTQTPRYLIKTRGQQVTLSCSPISGHRSVSWYQQTPGQGLQFLFEYFSETQRNKGNFPGRFSGRQFSNSRSEMNVSTLELGDSALYLCASSPGQATQETQYFGPGTRLLVL.

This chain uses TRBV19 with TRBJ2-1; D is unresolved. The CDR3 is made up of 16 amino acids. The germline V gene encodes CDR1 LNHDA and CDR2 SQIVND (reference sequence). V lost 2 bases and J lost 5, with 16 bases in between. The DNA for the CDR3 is TGTGCCAGTAGTATATTTAACTCTAAGACTGACAATGAGCAGTTCTTC. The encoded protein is CASSIFNSKTDNEQFF. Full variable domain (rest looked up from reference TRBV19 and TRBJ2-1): DGGITQSPKYLFRKEGQNVTLSCEQNLNHDAMYWYRQDPGQGLRLIYYSQIVNDFQKGDIAEGYSVSREKKESFPLTVTSAQKNPTAFYLCASSIFNSKTDNEQFFGPGTRLTVL.

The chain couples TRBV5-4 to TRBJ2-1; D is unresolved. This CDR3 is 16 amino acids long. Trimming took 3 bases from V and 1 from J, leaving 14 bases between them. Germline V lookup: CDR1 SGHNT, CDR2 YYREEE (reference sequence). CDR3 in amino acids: CASSSPGVRSYNEQFF. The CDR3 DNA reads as TGTGCCAGCAGCTCCCCAGGCGTTCGTTCCTACAATGAGCAGTTCTTC.

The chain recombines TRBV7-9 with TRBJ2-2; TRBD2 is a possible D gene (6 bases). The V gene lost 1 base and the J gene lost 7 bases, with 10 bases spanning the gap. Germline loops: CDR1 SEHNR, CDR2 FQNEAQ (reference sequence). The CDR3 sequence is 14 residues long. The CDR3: CASSLVGGNGELFF. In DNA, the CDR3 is TGTGCCAGCAGCTTAGTGGGCGGGAACGGGGAGCTGTTTTTT.

CDR3 protein: CASSLAHGGVTEQYF. The DNA for the CDR3 is TGTGCCAGCAGCTTAGCGCATGGAGGGGTGACCGAGCAGTACTTC. The chain employs TRBV11-1 and TRBJ2-7; D perhaps matches TRBD2 (6 bases). This CDR3 comprises 15 residues. Germline V gene sequence: CDR1 SGHAT, CDR2 FQDESV (reference sequence). Between the trimmed V and J ends, which lost 0 bases and 6 bases, there was a span of 15 bases.

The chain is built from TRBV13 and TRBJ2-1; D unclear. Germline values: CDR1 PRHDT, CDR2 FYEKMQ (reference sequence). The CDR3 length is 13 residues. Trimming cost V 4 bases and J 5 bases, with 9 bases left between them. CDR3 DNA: TGTGCCAGCAGCTACTCTCCCGACAATGAGCAGTTCTTC. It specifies CASSYSPDNEQFF. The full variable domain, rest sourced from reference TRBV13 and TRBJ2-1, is AAGVIQSPRHLIKEKRETATLKCYPIPRHDTVYWYQQGPGQDPQFLISFYEKMQSDKGSIPDRFSAQQFSDYHSELNMSSLELGDSALYFCASSYSPDNEQFFGPGTRLTVL.